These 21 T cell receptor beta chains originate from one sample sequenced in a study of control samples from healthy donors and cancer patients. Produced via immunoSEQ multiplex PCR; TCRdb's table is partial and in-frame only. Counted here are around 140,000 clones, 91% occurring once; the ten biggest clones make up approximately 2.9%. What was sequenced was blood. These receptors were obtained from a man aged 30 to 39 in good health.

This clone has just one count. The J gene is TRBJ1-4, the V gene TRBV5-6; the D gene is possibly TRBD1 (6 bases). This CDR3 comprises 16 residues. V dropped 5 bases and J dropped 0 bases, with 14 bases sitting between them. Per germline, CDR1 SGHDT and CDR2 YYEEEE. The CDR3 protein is CASRVLGQPTNEKLFF. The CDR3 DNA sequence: TGTGCCAGCAGGGTCCTGGGACAACCAACTAATGAAAAACTGTTTTTT.

In nucleotides, the CDR3 is TGTGCCAGCAGTTTACCAGTGAACACTGAAGCTTTCTTT. Residues: CASSLPVNTEAFF. J is TRBJ1-1 and V is TRBV28; D remains ambiguous. The CDR3 length is 13 residues. Trimming took 2 bases from V and 0 from J, leaving 4 bases between them. Germline CDR1 reads MDHEN; CDR2 reads SYDVKM.

The CDR3 bases are TGTGCCAGCTCACAGCGACAGGGTCACCCAGCTAACTATGGCTACACCTTC. It is translated as CASSQRQGHPANYGYTF. V gene TRBV18 combines with J gene TRBJ1-2, with 7 bases lining up with TRBD1. V lost 4 bases to trimming and J lost 0 bases; unmatched junction nucleotides: 11. The CDR3 contains 17 residues. From germline, CDR1 is KGHSH and CDR2 LQKENI.

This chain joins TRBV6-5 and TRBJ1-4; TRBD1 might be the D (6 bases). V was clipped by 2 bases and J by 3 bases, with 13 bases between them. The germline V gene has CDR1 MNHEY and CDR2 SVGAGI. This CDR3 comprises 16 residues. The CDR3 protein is CASSYTWGQPNEKLFF. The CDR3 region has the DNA TGTGCCAGCAGTTACACCTGGGGGCAGCCTAATGAAAAACTGTTTTTT.

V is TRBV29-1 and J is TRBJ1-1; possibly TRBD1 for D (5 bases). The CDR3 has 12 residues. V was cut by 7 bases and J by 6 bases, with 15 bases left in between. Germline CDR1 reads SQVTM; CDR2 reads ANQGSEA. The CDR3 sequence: CSARDPGAEAFF. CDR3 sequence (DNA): TGCAGCGCCCGGGACCCGGGGGCTGAAGCTTTCTTT.

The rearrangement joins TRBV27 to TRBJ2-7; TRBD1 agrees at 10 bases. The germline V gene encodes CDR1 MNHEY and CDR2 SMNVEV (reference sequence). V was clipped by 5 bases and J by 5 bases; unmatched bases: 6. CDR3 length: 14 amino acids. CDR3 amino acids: CASSPGTGVDEQYF. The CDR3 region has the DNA TGTGCCAGCAGTCCGGGGACAGGGGTGGACGAGCAGTACTTC.

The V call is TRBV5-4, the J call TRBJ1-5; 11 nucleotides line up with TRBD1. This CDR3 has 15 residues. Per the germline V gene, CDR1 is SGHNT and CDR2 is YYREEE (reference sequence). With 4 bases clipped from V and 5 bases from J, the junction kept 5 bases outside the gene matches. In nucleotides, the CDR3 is TGTGCCAGCAGCCCCGGACAGGGGGCGGATCAGCCCCAGCATTTT. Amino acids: CASSPGQGADQPQHF.

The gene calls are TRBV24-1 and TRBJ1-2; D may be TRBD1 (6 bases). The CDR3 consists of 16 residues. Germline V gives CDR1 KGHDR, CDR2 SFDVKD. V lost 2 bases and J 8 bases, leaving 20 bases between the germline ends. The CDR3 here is CATSDSNTGWREGYTF. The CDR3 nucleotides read TGTGCCACCAGTGATTCCAACACAGGGTGGAGAGAGGGCTACACCTTC.

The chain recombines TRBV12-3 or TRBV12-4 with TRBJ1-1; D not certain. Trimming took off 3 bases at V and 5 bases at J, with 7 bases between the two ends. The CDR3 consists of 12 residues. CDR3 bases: TGTGCCAGCAGTTTCGGTGATACTGAAGCTTTCTTT. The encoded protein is CASSFGDTEAFF.

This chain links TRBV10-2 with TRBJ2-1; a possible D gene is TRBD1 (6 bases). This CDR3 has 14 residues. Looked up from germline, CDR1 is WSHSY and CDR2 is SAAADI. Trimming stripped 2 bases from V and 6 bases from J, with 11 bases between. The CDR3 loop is CASSEGGVLNEQFF. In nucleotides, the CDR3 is TGCGCCAGCAGTGAGGGGGGCGTACTCAATGAGCAGTTCTTC.

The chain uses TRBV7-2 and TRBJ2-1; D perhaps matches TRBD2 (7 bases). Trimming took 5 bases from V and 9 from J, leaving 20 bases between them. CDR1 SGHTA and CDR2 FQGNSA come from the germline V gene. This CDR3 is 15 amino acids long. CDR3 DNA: TGTGCCAGCAGCCCCCCGGGGGGCTGGGTTGGTGAGCAGTTCTTC. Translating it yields CASSPPGGWVGEQFF.

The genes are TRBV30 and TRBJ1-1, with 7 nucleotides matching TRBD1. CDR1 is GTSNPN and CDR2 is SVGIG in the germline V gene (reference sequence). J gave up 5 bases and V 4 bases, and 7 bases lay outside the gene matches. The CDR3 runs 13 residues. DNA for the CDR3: TGTGCCTGGAACAGGGGAGTTGGGACTGAAGCTTTCTTT. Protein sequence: CAWNRGVGTEAFF.

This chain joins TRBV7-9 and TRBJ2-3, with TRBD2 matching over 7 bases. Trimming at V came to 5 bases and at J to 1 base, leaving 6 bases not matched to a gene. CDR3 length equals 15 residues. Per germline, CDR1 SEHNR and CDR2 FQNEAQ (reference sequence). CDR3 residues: CASSLREGGTDTQYF. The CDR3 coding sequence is TGTGCCAGCAGCCTCAGGGAGGGTGGCACAGATACGCAGTATTTT.

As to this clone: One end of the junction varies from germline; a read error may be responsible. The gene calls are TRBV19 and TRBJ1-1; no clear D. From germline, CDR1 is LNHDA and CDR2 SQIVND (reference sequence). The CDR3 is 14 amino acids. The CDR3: CTSSSSALEGQAFF. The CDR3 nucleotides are TGTACCAGTAGTAGTTCGGCACTAGAAGGGCAGGCTTTCTTT.

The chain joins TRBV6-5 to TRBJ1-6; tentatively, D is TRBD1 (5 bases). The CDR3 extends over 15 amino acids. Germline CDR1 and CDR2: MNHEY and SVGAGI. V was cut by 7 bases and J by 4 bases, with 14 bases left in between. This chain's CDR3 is CASTTGTGYNSPLHF. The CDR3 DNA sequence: TGTGCCAGCACCACCGGGACGGGGTATAATTCACCCCTCCACTTT.

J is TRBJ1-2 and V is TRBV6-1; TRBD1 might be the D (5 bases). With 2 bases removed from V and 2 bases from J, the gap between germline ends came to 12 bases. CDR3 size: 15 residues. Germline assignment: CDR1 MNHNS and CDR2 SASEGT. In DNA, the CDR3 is TGTGCCAGCAGTGAACTCCGGGGACTCAACTATGGCTACACCTTC. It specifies CASSELRGLNYGYTF.

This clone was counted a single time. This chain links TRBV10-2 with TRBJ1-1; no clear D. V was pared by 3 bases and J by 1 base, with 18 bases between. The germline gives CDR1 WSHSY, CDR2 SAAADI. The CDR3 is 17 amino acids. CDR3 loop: CASSEVGFSTENTEAFF. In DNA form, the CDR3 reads TGCGCCAGCAGTGAAGTCGGGTTTTCCACCGAGAACACTGAAGCTTTCTTT.

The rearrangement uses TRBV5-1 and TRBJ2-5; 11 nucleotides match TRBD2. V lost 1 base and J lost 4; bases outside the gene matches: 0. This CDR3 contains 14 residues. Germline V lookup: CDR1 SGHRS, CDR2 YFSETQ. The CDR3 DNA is TGCGCCAGCAGCTTGACTAGCGGGGGAGAGACCCAGTACTTC. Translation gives CASSLTSGGETQYF.

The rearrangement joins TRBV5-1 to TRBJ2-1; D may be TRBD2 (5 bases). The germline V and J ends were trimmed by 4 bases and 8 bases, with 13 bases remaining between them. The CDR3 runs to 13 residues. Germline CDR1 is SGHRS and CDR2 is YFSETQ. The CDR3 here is CASSTNEGDEQFF. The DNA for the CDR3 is TGCGCCAGCAGCACGAACGAGGGAGATGAGCAGTTCTTC.

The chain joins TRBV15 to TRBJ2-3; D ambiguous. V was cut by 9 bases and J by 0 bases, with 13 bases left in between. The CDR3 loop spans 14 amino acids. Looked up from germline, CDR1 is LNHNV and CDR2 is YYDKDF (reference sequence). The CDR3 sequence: CATQTRLSTDTQYF. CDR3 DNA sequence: TGTGCCACTCAGACTCGCCTTAGCACAGATACGCAGTATTTT.

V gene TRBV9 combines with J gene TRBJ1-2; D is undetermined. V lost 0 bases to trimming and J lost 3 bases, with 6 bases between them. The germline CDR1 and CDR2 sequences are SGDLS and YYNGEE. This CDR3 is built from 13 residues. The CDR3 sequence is CASSVEDYYGYTF. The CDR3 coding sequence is TGTGCCAGCAGCGTAGAAGATTACTATGGCTACACCTTC.